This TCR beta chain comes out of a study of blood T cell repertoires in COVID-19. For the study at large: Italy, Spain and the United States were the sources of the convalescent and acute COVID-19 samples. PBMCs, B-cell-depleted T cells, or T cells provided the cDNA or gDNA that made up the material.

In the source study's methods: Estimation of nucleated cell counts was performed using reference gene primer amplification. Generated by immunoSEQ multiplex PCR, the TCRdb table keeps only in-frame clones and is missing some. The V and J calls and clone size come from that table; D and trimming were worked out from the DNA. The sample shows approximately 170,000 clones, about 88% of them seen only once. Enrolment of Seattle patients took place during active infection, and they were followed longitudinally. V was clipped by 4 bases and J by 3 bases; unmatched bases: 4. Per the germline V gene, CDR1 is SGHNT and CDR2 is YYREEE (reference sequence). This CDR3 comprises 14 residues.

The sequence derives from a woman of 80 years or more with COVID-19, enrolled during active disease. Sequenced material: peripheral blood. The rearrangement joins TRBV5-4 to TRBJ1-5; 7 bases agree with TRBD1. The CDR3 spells CASSEGTVNQPQHF. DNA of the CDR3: TGTGCCAGCAGCGAAGGGACAGTCAATCAGCCCCAGCATTTT.